A selection of T cell receptor beta chains follows, all from one sample in a study of naive and memory T cell subsets. TCRdb called the UMI-ligation and nested PCR reads again in MiXCR, with one record for every CDR3 protein. The table includes some 82,000 distinct CDR3 sequences, roughly 9.2% detected once. The sequenced sample consisted of naive CD8+ T cells from blood. These receptors all come from a human donor in good health. Both conserved end residues are part of each CDR3. D genes are given only for firm matches. The listing skips clone size in some rows; elsewhere it reads once, few, many or a size class.

>16|NA|TRBJ2-1|NA|TRBV12-3/TRBV12-4
CASSLLPVSSYNEQFF
TGTGCCAGCAGTTTACTGCCGGTCAGCTCCTACAATGAGCAGTTCTTC
>9|NA|TRBJ2-1|many|TRBV29-1
CSVDDEQFF
TGCAGCGTTGACGATGAGCAGTTCTTC
>19|NA|TRBJ2-1|many|TRBV4-2
CASSQDEGMDGSSYNEQFF
TGTGCCAGCAGCCAAGATGAAGGGATGGACGGTAGCTCCTACAATGAGCAGTTCTTC
>14|NA|TRBJ2-7|few|TRBV28
CASCDFSFSYEQYF
TGTGCCAGCTGTGACTTTTCCTTCTCCTACGAGCAGTACTTC
>13|TRBD1|TRBJ2-7|few|TRBV2
CASGTGDLHEQYF
TGTGCCAGCGGGACAGGGGATCTCCACGAGCAGTACTTC
>16|TRBD1|TRBJ2-7|many|TRBV2
CASSDAPGQGSYEQYF
TGTGCCAGCAGCGACGCACCGGGACAGGGCTCCTACGAGCAGTACTTC
>14|TRBD2|TRBJ2-7|NA|TRBV12-3/TRBV12-4
CASSPPGGGYEQYF
TGTGCCAGCAGTCCGCCGGGCGGGGGATACGAGCAGTACTTC
>15|NA|TRBJ2-6|many|TRBV20-1
CSARDHISGANVLTF
TGCAGTGCTAGAGACCATATCTCTGGGGCCAACGTCCTGACTTTC
>13|NA|TRBJ1-5|NA|TRBV27
CASSRGSNQPQHF
TGTGCCAGCAGTCGAGGGAGCAATCAGCCCCAGCATTTT
>12|NA|TRBJ2-1|many|TRBV2
CASRQLGNEQFF
TGTGCCAGCAGGCAACTAGGCAATGAGCAGTTCTTC
>12|TRBD2|TRBJ2-7|many|TRBV20-1
CSASSGSYEQYF
TGCAGTGCTAGTAGCGGGAGCTACGAGCAGTACTTC
>14|NA|TRBJ1-5|NA|TRBV27
CASSPERGTQPQHF
TGTGCCAGCAGCCCGGAGAGGGGTACTCAGCCCCAGCATTTT
>18|NA|TRBJ2-3|few|TRBV28
CASSFEGEGPYSTDTQYF
TGTGCCAGCAGTTTTGAGGGGGAGGGACCGTATTCCACAGATACGCAGTATTTT
>14|TRBD1|TRBJ2-2|NA|TRBV29-1
CSVATGVGTGELFF
TGCAGCGTTGCAACAGGGGTCGGGACCGGGGAGCTGTTTTTT
>15|NA|TRBJ1-3|few|TRBV27
CASYGYQDYPNTIYF
TGTGCCAGCTATGGATATCAAGATTACCCAAACACCATATATTTT
>17|TRBD2|TRBJ2-7|NA|TRBV15
CATSRTSGRAVLDEQYF
TGTGCCACCAGCAGAACTAGCGGGAGGGCCGTGCTGGACGAGCAGTACTTC
>16|NA|TRBJ2-1|NA|TRBV28
CASSFGVGSSYNEQFF
TGTGCCAGCAGTTTCGGTGTCGGGAGCTCCTACAATGAGCAGTTCTTC
>16|NA|TRBJ2-7|few|TRBV10-3
CAISRLRDTSSYEQYF
TGTGCCATCAGTAGACTCCGGGACACCAGCTCCTACGAGCAGTACTTC
>13|NA|TRBJ1-4|few|TRBV5-1
CASSLVWDEKLFF
TGCGCCAGCAGCTTAGTCTGGGATGAAAAACTGTTTTTT
>14|NA|TRBJ2-2|few|TRBV27
CASSLSVNTGELFF
TGTGCCAGCAGTTTATCCGTGAACACCGGGGAGCTGTTTTTT
>15|TRBD2|TRBJ2-5|many|TRBV29-1
CSVEGVLAGAETQYF
TGCAGCGTTGAAGGGGTGCTAGCGGGAGCGGAGACCCAGTACTTC
>15|NA|TRBJ2-1|NA|TRBV11-2
CASSSVRTGGNEQFF
TGTGCCAGCAGCTCCGTTAGGACCGGCGGCAATGAGCAGTTCTTC
>14|TRBD2|TRBJ2-5|many|TRBV7-9
CASSFGLAAETQYF
TGTGCCAGCAGCTTTGGGCTAGCGGCGGAGACCCAGTACTTC
>13|TRBD1|TRBJ2-7|many|TRBV29-1
CSATGTGVNEQYF
TGCAGCGCTACCGGGACAGGGGTGAACGAGCAGTACTTC
>14|NA|TRBJ2-1|NA|TRBV29-1
CSVEDSLRRNEQFF
TGCAGCGTTGAAGATTCGTTGCGACGGAATGAGCAGTTCTTC
>13|TRBD1|TRBJ2-1|NA|TRBV27
CASSFYRGNEQFF
TGTGCCAGCAGTTTTTACAGGGGAAATGAGCAGTTCTTC
>19|TRBD2|TRBJ2-1|NA|TRBV27
CASSLTSGRPYNSYNEQFF
TGTGCCAGCAGTTTAACTAGCGGGAGGCCATATAACTCCTACAATGAGCAGTTCTTC
>13|NA|TRBJ1-5|few|TRBV5-1
CASSPQGNQPQHF
TGCGCCAGCAGCCCTCAAGGGAATCAGCCCCAGCATTTT
>15|TRBD2|TRBJ2-3|many|TRBV4-1
CASSRQRDSTDTQYF
TGCGCCAGCAGCCGTCAGCGGGATAGCACAGATACGCAGTATTTT
>12|NA|TRBJ2-7|few|TRBV29-1
CSVEMGPYEQYF
TGCAGCGTTGAAATGGGTCCCTACGAGCAGTACTTC
>12|NA|TRBJ2-5|few|TRBV6-6
CASSYSAETQYF
TGTGCCAGCAGTTACTCGGCGGAGACCCAGTACTTC
>12|NA|TRBJ2-1|many|TRBV29-1
CSIRLGANEQFF
TGCAGCATCCGACTCGGGGCCAATGAGCAGTTCTTC
>14|NA|TRBJ2-7|few|TRBV12-3/TRBV12-4
CASSPGRGDYEQYF
TGTGCCAGCAGCCCGGGACGGGGAGACTACGAGCAGTACTTC